This T cell receptor beta chain was observed in a study of blood T cell repertoires in COVID-19. Study background: Samples came from the United States, Italy and Spain, spanning acute and convalescent COVID-19.

CDR3 length: 15 amino acids. Unmatched junction bases numbered 9, after V lost 4 bases and J lost 5 bases. From germline, CDR1 is KGHDR and CDR2 SFDVKD. Clones were read by immunoSEQ multiplex PCR, and TCRdb kept only the in-frame ones, dropping some. The data show a few hundred thousand clones, about 91% seen once. This rearrangement joins TRBV24-1 to TRBJ2-5; 7 positions match TRBD2. Sequencing was performed on peripheral blood. The source is a young woman who had recovered from COVID-19. The CDR3 here is CATSDPREDGETQYF. The CDR3 nucleotides are TGTGCCACCAGTGACCCTCGGGAGGACGGGGAGACCCAGTACTTC.